One and the same sample provided the 22 T cell receptor beta chains below, sequenced in a study of cytomegalovirus exposure and HLA in healthy donors. PCR involved 60 Vbeta and 13 Jbeta primers. TCRdb's table, derived via immunoSEQ multiplex PCR, lists solely in-frame clones and lacks some. The ten top clones account for around 6.5%, within a sample of over 100,000 clones. The sample consisted of PBMCs. These TCRs come from a man in his forties or fifties in good health and CMV-seropositive.

V and J are TRBV5-1 and TRBJ2-7; 13 positions agree with TRBD2. The J segment lost 1 base and the V segment lost 3 bases, leaving 7 bases of the junction unmatched. The CDR3 is 17 residues long. The germline gives CDR1 SGHRS, CDR2 YFSETQ. The CDR3 sequence is CASSSEGLAGVSYEQYF. CDR3 DNA: TGCGCCAGCAGCTCTGAAGGACTAGCGGGAGTGTCCTACGAGCAGTACTTC.

The chain links TRBV5-4 to TRBJ2-3; D ambiguous. This CDR3 spans 14 amino acids. The germline gives CDR1 SGHNT, CDR2 YYREEE (reference sequence). Trimming took off 0 bases at V and 5 bases at J, with 10 bases between the two ends. The CDR3 nucleotides are TGTGCCAGCAGCTTGGGTGGTTACATAGATACGCAGTATTTT. This translates into CASSLGGYIDTQYF.

The genes are TRBV10-3 and TRBJ2-3; 12 bases map to TRBD2. CDR3 length: 20 residues. The V and J ends lost 0 bases and 0 bases, in that order; junction bases with no gene match: 10. CDR1 and CDR2 from the germline V gene are ENHRY and SYGVKD. DNA of the CDR3: TGTGCCATCAGTGAGTCGGAGGGGAAGCTAGCGGGAGGGAGCACAGATACGCAGTATTTT. Translated: CAISESEGKLAGGSTDTQYF.

The chain couples TRBV19 to TRBJ1-5, with D perhaps matching TRBD1 (5 bases). CDR3 size: 15 residues. Germline V gene data show CDR1 as LNHDA and CDR2 as SQIVND (reference sequence). Trimming took off 0 bases at V and 0 bases at J, with 6 bases between the two ends. The CDR3: CASSIDDSSNQPQHF. The CDR3, as DNA: TGTGCCAGTAGTATAGACGACAGTAGCAATCAGCCCCAGCATTTT.

The chain recombines TRBV14 with TRBJ2-2; D perhaps matches TRBD1 (5 bases). Per germline, CDR1 SGHDN and CDR2 FVKESK. The CDR3 consists of 16 residues. V dropped 5 bases and J dropped 3 bases, with 16 bases sitting between them. CDR3 residues: CASSYLGALDTGELFF. CDR3 in DNA: TGTGCCAGCAGCTACCTAGGGGCCTTGGACACCGGGGAGCTGTTTTTT.

For the CDR3, the DNA is TGCGCCAGCAGCTTGGAAGGGGTCGTCGGCGAGCAGTACTTC. Residues: CASSLEGVVGEQYF. The chain employs TRBV5-1 and TRBJ2-7, with D maybe TRBD1 (5 bases). There are 14 residues in the CDR3. V was cut by 0 bases and J by 6 bases, with 13 bases left in between. Germline CDR1 reads SGHRS; CDR2 reads YFSETQ.

V gene TRBV4-3 combines with J gene TRBJ2-1; D perhaps matches TRBD2 (6 bases). The germline V and J ends were trimmed by 0 bases and 7 bases, with 10 bases remaining between them. The CDR3 consists of 14 residues. CDR1 is LGHNA, CDR2 YSLEER, per germline. The CDR3 coding sequence is TGCGCCAGCAGCCAAGACCCCGGGGGTAATGAGCAGTTCTTC. This gives the protein CASSQDPGGNEQFF.

V usage is TRBV11-3 and J usage is TRBJ1-1; 8 bases match TRBD1. V shed 11 bases and J 1 base; nucleotides not matched to a gene: 6. Germline assignment: CDR1 SGHNT and CDR2 YENEEA. This CDR3 comprises 13 residues. CDR3 residues: CAGQGAPNTEAFF. The CDR3 nucleotides read TGTGCCGGGCAGGGGGCGCCGAACACTGAAGCTTTCTTT.

The gene calls are TRBV5-6 and TRBJ2-2; D remains unclear. The germline V gene encodes CDR1 SGHDT and CDR2 YYEEEE. Trimming pared 2 bases from V and 1 base from J, leaving 18 bases between. The CDR3 is 18 residues long. The CDR3 DNA sequence: TGTGCCAGCAGCTTTTCCTTAACGGGTCACCTGAACACCGGGGAGCTGTTTTTT. Protein product: CASSFSLTGHLNTGELFF.

The chain has TRBV25-1 and TRBJ2-6; tentatively, D is TRBD1 (6 bases). CDR1 MGHDK and CDR2 SYGVNS come from the germline V gene. This CDR3 region has 14 residues. V shed 10 bases and J shed 4 bases, with 14 bases lying between them. The CDR3 loop reads CATSQGSGANVLTF. Here the CDR3 DNA reads TGTGCCACCAGCCAGGGGTCCGGGGCCAACGTCCTGACTTTC.

The V and J genes are TRBV2 and TRBJ1-5; D perhaps matches TRBD1 (5 bases). The germline V and J ends were trimmed by 0 bases and 0 bases, with 15 bases remaining between them. The CDR3 totals 18 residues. The germline CDR1 and CDR2 sequences are SNHLY and FYNNEI. The CDR3 bases are TGTGCCAGCAGTGAAGCTTTACGGCAGACAGATAGCAATCAGCCCCAGCATTTT. Translation gives CASSEALRQTDSNQPQHF. Together with reference TRBV2 and TRBJ1-5, the CDR3 gives the full variable domain: EPEVTQTPSHQVTQMGQEVILRCVPISNHLYFYWYRQILGQKVEFLVSFYNNEISEKSEIFDDQFSVERPDGSNFTLKIRSTKLEDSAMYFCASSEALRQTDSNQPQHFGDGTRLSIL.

The chain recombines TRBV12-5 with TRBJ2-5; 12 nucleotides match TRBD2. Germline loops: CDR1 LGHNT, CDR2 FRNRAP. Trimming took 1 base from V and 3 from J; bases not matched to a gene: 0. This CDR3 spans 15 amino acids. The CDR3 bases are TGTGCTAGTGGTTTGGGACTAGCGGGAGAAGAGACCCAGTACTTC. Amino acids: CASGLGLAGEETQYF.

The chain couples TRBV10-3 to TRBJ2-7; 13 bases map to TRBD2. V was clipped by 4 bases and J by 3 bases; unmatched bases: 3. The CDR3 runs 15 residues. Germline V lookup: CDR1 ENHRY, CDR2 SYGVKD. The CDR3 here is CAISAGTSGNYEQYF. CDR3 nucleotide sequence: TGTGCCATCAGTGCCGGGACTAGCGGGAACTACGAGCAGTACTTC.

The gene calls are TRBV29-1 and TRBJ2-5, with 8 bases lining up with TRBD1. The CDR3 runs to 13 residues. The germline CDR1 and CDR2 sequences are SQVTM and ANQGSEA. Germline trimming cut 4 bases from V and 2 bases from J; bases unmatched to any gene: 3. This CDR3 is CSVGGQGQETQYF. CDR3 nucleotide sequence: TGCAGCGTTGGAGGACAGGGACAAGAGACCCAGTACTTC.

J is TRBJ1-2 and V is TRBV29-1; D is perhaps TRBD1 (5 bases). The CDR3 totals 10 residues. CDR1 is SQVTM, CDR2 ANQGSEA, per germline. V gave up 3 bases and J gave up 8 bases, with 7 bases separating them. Here the CDR3 DNA reads TGCAGCGTTGATAGGGGCGGCTACACCTTC. It translates to CSVDRGGYTF. Full variable domain (missing parts from reference TRBV29-1 and TRBJ1-2): SAVISQKPSRDICQRGTSLTIQCQVDSQVTMMFWYRQQPGQSLTLIATANQGSEATYESGFVIDKFPISRPNLTFSTLTVSNMSPEDSSIYLCSVDRGGYTFGSGTRLTVV.

CDR3 nucleotides: TGTGCCAGCAGCTTGGGGACTAGCGGGAGCAGTTACGAGCAGTACTTC. It yields the protein CASSLGTSGSSYEQYF. This chain connects TRBV7-9 to TRBJ2-7; TRBD2 aligns across 14 bases. CDR3 length equals 16 residues. Germline CDR1 SEHNR, CDR2 FQNEAQ (reference sequence). The V gene end was trimmed by 3 bases and the J gene end by 4 bases; junction bases not matched to a gene: 5.

The chain joins TRBV9 to TRBJ2-3; D call uncertain. CDR3 length: 11 residues. The germline V and J ends were trimmed by 0 bases and 7 bases, with 3 bases remaining between them. Germline CDR1 is SGDLS and CDR2 is YYNGEE. The chain's CDR3 is CASSVDNTQYF. The CDR3 nucleotides read TGTGCCAGCAGCGTAGATAATACGCAGTATTTT. Full variable domain (missing parts from reference TRBV9 and TRBJ2-3): DSGVTQTPKHLITATGQRVTLRCSPRSGDLSVYWYQQSLDQGLQFLIQYYNGEERAKGNILERFSAQQFPDLHSELNLSSLELGDSALYFCASSVDNTQYFGPGTRLTVL.

The chain is built from TRBV4-1 and TRBJ2-5; maybe TRBD1 (7 bases). Germline CDR1 MGHRA, CDR2 YSYEKL. CDR3 size: 18 residues. The V gene lost 1 base and the J gene lost 6 bases, with 24 bases spanning the gap. The CDR3 DNA reads as TGCGCCAGCAGCCAAGCCGACAGGGCGGGACCTCTAGTAAAGACCCAGTACTTC. This sequence encodes CASSQADRAGPLVKTQYF.

The rearrangement links TRBV6-1 to TRBJ2-1, with 11 positions matching TRBD2. Germline loops: CDR1 MNHNS, CDR2 SASEGT. The V segment lost 5 bases and the J segment 4 bases; nucleotides outside the gene matches: 4. The CDR3 consists of 15 residues. In DNA, the CDR3 is TGTGCCAGCAGTCCGACTAGCGGGGATTACAATGAGCAGTTCTTC. Translated: CASSPTSGDYNEQFF.

This chain connects TRBV18 to TRBJ2-7; 11 bases are a match to TRBD2. Germline trimming cut 2 bases from V and 3 bases from J; bases unmatched to any gene: 6. Germline CDR1 and CDR2: KGHSH and LQKENI. The CDR3 has 16 residues. CDR3 nucleotides: TGTGCCAGCTCACCAGTCGCTAGCGGGAGGAGCTACGAGCAGTACTTC. This codes for CASSPVASGRSYEQYF. The full variable domain, in which reference TRBV18 and TRBJ2-7 provide the parts outside the CDR3, is NAGVMQNPRHLVRRRGQEARLRCSPMKGHSHVYWYRQLPEEGLKFMVYLQKENIIDESGMPKERFSAEFPKEGPSILRIQQVVRGDSAAYFCASSPVASGRSYEQYFGPGTRLTVT.

J is TRBJ1-1 and V is TRBV11-3; D may be TRBD1 (6 bases). Trimming cost V 5 bases and J 9 bases, with 16 bases left between them. Germline assignment: CDR1 SGHNT and CDR2 YENEEA. This CDR3 has 13 amino acids. CDR3 nucleotides: TGTGCCAGCAGCGCAGGTAGGGGACAACAAGCTTTCTTT. The encoded protein is CASSAGRGQQAFF.

The gene calls are TRBV28 and TRBJ1-2; no clear D. The CDR3 length is 13 residues. Germline CDR1 reads MDHEN; CDR2 reads SYDVKM. V was pared by 2 bases and J by 7 bases, with 11 bases between. CDR3 bases: TGTGCCAGCAGTTTAGATGGACTAGGTGGCTACACCTTC. It codes for CASSLDGLGGYTF.